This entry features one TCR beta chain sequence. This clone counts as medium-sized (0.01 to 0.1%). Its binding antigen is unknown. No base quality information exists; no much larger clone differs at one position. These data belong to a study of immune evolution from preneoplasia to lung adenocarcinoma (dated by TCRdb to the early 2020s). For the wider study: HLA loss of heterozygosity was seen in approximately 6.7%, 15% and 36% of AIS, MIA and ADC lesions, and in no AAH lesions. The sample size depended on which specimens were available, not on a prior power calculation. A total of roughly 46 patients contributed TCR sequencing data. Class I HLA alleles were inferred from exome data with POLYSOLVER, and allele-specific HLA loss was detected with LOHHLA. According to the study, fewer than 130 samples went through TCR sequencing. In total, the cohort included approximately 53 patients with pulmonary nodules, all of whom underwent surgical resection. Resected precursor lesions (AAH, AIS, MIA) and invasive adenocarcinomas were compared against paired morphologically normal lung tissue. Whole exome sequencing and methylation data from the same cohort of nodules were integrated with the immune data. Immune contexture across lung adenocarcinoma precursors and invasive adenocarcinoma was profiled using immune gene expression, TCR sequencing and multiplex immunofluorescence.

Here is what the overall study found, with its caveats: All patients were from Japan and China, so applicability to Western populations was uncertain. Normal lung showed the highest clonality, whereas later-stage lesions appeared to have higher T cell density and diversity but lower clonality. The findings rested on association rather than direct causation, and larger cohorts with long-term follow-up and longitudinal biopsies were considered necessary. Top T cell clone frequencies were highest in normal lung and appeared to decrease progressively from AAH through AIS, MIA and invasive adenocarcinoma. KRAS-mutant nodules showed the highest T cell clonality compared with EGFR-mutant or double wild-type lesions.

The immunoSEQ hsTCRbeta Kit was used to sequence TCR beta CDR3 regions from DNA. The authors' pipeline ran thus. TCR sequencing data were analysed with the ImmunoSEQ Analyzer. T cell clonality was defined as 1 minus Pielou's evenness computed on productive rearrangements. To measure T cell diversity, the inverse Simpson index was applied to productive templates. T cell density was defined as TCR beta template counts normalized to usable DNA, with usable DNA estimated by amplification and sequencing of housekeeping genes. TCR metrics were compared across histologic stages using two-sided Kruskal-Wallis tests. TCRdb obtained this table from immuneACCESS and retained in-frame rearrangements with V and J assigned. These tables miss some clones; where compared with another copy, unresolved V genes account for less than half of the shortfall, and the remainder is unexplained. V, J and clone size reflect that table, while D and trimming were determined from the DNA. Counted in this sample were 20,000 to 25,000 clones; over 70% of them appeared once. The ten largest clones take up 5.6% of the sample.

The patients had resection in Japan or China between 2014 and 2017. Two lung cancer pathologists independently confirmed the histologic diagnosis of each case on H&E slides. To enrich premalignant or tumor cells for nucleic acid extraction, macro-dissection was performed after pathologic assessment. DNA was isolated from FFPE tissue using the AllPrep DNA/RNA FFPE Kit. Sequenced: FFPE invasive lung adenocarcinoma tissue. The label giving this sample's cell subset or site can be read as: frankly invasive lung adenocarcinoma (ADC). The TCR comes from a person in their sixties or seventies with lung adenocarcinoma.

The base sequence is TGCGCCAGCAGTCCTTCCATCCTGACCAATGGGAACTATGGCTACACCTTC. Translation gives CASSPSILTNGNYGYTF. The sequence is built from TRBV23-1 and TRBJ1-2, with the D segment identity uncertain. TRBV23-1 is an ORF, and what it does is uncertain. Including the terminal cysteine and phenylalanine, the CDR3 comprises 17 residues. The sequence is cut down to CDR3 DNA, 51 bases in frame from base 1. Trimming removed 4 bases from V and 2 bases from J, leaving 20 bases between the germline ends.